This is a list of T cell receptor beta chains from one sample in a study of blood T cell repertoires in COVID-19. Profiling relied on immunoSEQ multiplex PCR, and the TCRdb table lists in-frame clones only, not all of them. This sample has about 190,000 clones; roughly 80% occur once, and the top ten carry roughly 12%. What was sequenced was peripheral blood. Source of these receptors: a woman aged 50 to 60 with acute or convalescent COVID-19. The conserved cysteine and the conserved F or W are not part of the CDR3 here. The order of the fields is CDR3 length, V gene, CDR3 protein.

len: 12
v_gene: TRBV19
CDR3aa: ASSIDLEANTQY

len: 15
v_gene: TRBV5-1
CDR3aa: ASSLAPGTGGVNEQF

len: 12
v_gene: TRBV28
CDR3aa: ASSLQGMADTQY

len: 11
v_gene: TRBV11-3
CDR3aa: ASSNGPADEQF

len: 10
v_gene: TRBV19
CDR3aa: ASSFARGGYT

len: 13
v_gene: TRBV5-6
CDR3aa: ASSPLLTGQETQY

len: 15
v_gene: TRBV27
CDR3aa: ASSSRGGLLHTGELF

len: 16
v_gene: TRBV13
CDR3aa: ASSLGGTSGEITDTQY

len: 11
v_gene: TRBV12-3/TRBV12-4
CDR3aa: ASSPPPGGNRF

len: 11
v_gene: TRBV10-1
CDR3aa: ASSAQRESQQY

len: 12
v_gene: TRBV5-5
CDR3aa: ASRPGTGNSPLH